This T cell receptor (beta chain) was documented in a study of blood T cell repertoires in COVID-19. In the authors' workflow: Nucleated cell number was recorded as an estimate derived from reference gene primer amplification. Assay: immunoSEQ multiplex PCR; the TCRdb copy retains only in-frame clones and omits some. V, J and clone size derive from that table, while D and trimming were established from the DNA sequence. Of around 220,000 clones in the sample, under 90% are singletons; the top ten hold just under 20%. Trimming removed 6 bases from V and 16 bases from J, with 13 bases in between. CDR3 length: 10 amino acids.

This rearrangement joins TRBV12-3 or TRBV12-4 to TRBJ1-3, with D uncertain. Source material: peripheral blood. This receptor was identified in a man aged 25-45 years with active or convalescent COVID-19. CDR3 sequence: CASREQVRYF. DNA for the CDR3: TGTGCCAGCAGAGAACAAGTTCGCTATTTT.